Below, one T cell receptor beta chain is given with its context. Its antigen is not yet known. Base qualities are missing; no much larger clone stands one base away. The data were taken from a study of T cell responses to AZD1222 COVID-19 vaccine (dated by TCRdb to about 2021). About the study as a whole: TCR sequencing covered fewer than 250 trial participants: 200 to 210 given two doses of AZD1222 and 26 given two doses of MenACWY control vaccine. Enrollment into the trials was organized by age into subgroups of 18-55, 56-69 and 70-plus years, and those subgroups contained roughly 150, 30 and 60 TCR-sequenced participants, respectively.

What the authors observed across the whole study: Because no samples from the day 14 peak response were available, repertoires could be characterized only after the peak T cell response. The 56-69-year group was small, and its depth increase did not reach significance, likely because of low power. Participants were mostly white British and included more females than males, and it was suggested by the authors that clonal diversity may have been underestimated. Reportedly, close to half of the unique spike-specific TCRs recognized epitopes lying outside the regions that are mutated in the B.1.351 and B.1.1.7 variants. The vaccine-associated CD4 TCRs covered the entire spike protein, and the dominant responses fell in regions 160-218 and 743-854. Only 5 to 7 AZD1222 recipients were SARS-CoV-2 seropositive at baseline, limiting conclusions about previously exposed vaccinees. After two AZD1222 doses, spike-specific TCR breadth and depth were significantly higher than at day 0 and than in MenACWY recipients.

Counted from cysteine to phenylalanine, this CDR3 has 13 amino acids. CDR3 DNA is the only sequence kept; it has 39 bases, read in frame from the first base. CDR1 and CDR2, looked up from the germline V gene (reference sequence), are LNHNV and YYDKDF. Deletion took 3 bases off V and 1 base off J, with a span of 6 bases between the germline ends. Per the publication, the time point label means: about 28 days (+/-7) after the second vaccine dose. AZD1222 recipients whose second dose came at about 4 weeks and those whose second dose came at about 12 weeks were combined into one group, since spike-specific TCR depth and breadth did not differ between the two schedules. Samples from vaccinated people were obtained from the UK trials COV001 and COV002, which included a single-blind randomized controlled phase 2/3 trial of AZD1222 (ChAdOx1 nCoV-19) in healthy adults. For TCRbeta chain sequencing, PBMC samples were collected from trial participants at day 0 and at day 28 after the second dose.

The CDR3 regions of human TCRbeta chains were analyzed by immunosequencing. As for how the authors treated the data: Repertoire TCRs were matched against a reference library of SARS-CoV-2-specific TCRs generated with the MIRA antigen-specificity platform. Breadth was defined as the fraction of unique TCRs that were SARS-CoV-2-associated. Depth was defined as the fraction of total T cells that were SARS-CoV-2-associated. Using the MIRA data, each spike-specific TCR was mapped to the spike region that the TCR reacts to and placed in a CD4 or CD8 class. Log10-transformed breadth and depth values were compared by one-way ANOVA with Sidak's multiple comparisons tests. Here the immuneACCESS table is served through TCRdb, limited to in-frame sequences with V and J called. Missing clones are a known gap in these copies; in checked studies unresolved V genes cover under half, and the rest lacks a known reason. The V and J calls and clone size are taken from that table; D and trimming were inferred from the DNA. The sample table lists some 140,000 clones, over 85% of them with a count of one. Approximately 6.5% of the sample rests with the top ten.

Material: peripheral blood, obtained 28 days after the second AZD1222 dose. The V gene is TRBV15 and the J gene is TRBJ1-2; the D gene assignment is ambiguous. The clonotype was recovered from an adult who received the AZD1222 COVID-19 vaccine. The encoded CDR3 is CATSRDFNYGYTF. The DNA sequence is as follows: TGTGCCACCAGCAGGGACTTTAACTATGGCTACACCTTC.